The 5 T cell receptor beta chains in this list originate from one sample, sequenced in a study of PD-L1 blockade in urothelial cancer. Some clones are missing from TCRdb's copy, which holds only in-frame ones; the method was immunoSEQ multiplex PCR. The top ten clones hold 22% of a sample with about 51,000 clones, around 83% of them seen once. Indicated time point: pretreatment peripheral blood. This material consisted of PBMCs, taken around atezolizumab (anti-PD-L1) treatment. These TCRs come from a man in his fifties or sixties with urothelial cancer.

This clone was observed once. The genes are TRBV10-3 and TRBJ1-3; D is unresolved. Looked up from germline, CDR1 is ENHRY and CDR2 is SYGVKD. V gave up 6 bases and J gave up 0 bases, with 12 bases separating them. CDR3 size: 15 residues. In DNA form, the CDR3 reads TGTGCCATCAGGGTGGACGGGAGCTCTGGAAACACCATATATTTT. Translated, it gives CAIRVDGSSGNTIYF.

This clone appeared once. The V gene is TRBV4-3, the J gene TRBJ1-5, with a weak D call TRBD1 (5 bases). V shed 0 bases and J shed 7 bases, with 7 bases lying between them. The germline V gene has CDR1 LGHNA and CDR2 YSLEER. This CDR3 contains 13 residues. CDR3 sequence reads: CASSQERGQPQHF. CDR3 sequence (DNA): TGCGCCAGCAGCCAAGAAAGGGGACAGCCCCAGCATTTT.

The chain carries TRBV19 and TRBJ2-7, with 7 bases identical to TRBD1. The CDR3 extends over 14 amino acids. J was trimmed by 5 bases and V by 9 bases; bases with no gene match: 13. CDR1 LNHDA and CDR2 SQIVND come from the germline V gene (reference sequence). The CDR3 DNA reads TGTGCCAGCAGACAGAATTGGGACAGCCACGAGCAGTACTTC. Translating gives CASRQNWDSHEQYF.

This CDR3 reads CASSPLTGLIYGYTF. In nucleotides, the CDR3 is TGTGCCAGCTCACCATTGACAGGGTTGATCTATGGCTACACCTTC. The genes are TRBV18 and TRBJ1-2; 7 nucleotides align to TRBD1. CDR3 length: 15 amino acids. Trimming at V came to 2 bases and at J to 4 bases, leaving 7 bases not matched to a gene. Germline loops: CDR1 KGHSH, CDR2 LQKENI.

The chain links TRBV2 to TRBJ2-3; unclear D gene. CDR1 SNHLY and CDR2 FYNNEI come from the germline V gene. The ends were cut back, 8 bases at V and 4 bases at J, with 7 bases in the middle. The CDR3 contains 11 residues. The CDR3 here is CASSFSDTQYF. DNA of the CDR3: TGTGCCAGCTCTTTCTCAGATACGCAGTATTTT.